This T cell receptor beta chain was observed in a study of blood T cell repertoires in COVID-19. The wider study: Specimens from acute and convalescent COVID-19 originated in the United States, Italy and Spain. PBMCs, B-cell-depleted T cells, or T cells provided the cDNA or gDNA that made up the material.

This CDR3 is built from 15 residues. Germline CDR1 and CDR2: SGHNT and YYREEE (reference sequence). V shed 4 bases, J shed 0 bases, and the junction held 3 bases outside the gene matches. As handled by the study authors: Cell counts per sample came from amplifying reference gene primers. Using immunoSEQ multiplex PCR, the repertoire was profiled, and TCRdb retains in-frame clones only, with some absent. V and J calls and clone size are copied from that table; D and trimming were computed from the DNA. The data contain 150,000 to 160,000 clones, about 90% of them seen just once; the ten biggest clones take up roughly 0.54%.

The material sequenced was peripheral blood. The chain carries TRBV5-4 and TRBJ2-2; TRBD2 matches 7 bases. The sequence was collected from a man aged 45-60 years with acute or convalescent COVID-19. The CDR3 region has the DNA TGTGCCAGCAGCCGCGGGGGAGCGAACACCGGGGAGCTGTTTTTT. It is translated as CASSRGGANTGELFF.